This TCR beta chain was captured by sequencing in a study of regulatory T cells in long-lasting Graves disease. Time point noted: persistent/refractory GD, antithyroid drugs over 5 years with positive TRAb. Making the TCR library involved RNA that had been extracted from PBMCs. This clonotype was counted ten times or more. The CDR3 is made up of 12 amino acids. Trimming stripped 8 bases from V and 5 bases from J, with 12 bases between. Germline CDR1 and CDR2: MNHNS and SASEGT. Combining iRepertoire HTBI primers with Arm-PCR of CDR3 regions, the authors built TCR beta libraries. TCRdb itself ran the multiplex PCR reads through MiXCR, one entry per CDR3 protein. The repertoire holds some 420,000 distinct CDR3 sequences, with 22% as singletons.

The receptor's source is a female donor with Graves disease. This chain joins TRBV6-1 and TRBJ2-5; D remains unclear. The sequenced sample was peripheral blood mononuclear cells (PBMCs), obtained when the disease was refractory, from a patient treated with antithyroid drugs. The CDR3 sequence is CASRDVVETQYF. The CDR3 DNA is TGTGCCAGCCGCGACGTAGTCGAGACCCAGTACTTC.